This T cell receptor beta chain was profiled in a study of blood T cell repertoires in COVID-19. Overall study context: Nucleic acid was either cDNA or gDNA, and it came from T cells, B-cell-depleted T cells, or PBMCs.

Germline V gives CDR1 DFQATT, CDR2 SNEGSKA (reference sequence). The CDR3 loop spans 11 amino acids. Trimming left V 3 bases short and J 9 bases short, with 6 bases between. Clones were sequenced by immunoSEQ multiplex PCR, and TCRdb holds only the in-frame ones, with some missing. The table includes roughly 190,000 clones, roughly four fifths detected once. This TCR was sampled from a middle-aged woman with acute or convalescent COVID-19. The sequenced material came from peripheral blood. V and J are TRBV20-1 and TRBJ1-6, with D unclear. The DNA of the CDR3 is TGCAGTGCTAGGAACGGTTCACCCCTCCACTTT. It encodes CSARNGSPLHF.